This TCR beta chain was recorded in a study of vaccination and CD4 T cells after COVID-19. Across the study: Post-COVID specimens were obtained a median about 97 days after diagnosis (range 35 to 161).

Oncomine TCR Beta short-read sequencing was applied to DNA from cultured CD4+ T cells. TCRdb recomputed calls from the PCR reads with MiXCR, one row per CDR3 protein. The sample has roughly 10,000 distinct CDR3 sequences, roughly 27% seen once. Between the trimmed V and J ends, which lost 1 base and 5 bases, there was a span of 4 bases. The CDR3 spans 12 residues. From germline, CDR1 is WNHNN and CDR2 SYGVQD (reference sequence). Described treatment: roughly 10-day PBMC culture with coronavirus spike peptide pools or control peptides (ViraFEST assay). This clonotype was seen more than once but under ten times. Antigen: not known.

Sample: CD4+ T cells from blood, cultured in vitro, taken before SARS-CoV-2 vaccination. The chain carries TRBV10-1 and TRBJ2-3; unclear D gene. The origin of this receptor is a human donor who received a COVID-19 vaccine. The CDR3 bases are TGCGCCAGCAGTGAGTTTTTAGATACGCAGTATTTT. Protein: CASSEFLDTQYF.